This T cell receptor (beta chain) is from a study of long-term antiretroviral therapy in people with HIV. Findings and limits, study-wide: With ART, diversity went up but was still lower than in transplant donor controls.

CDR3 length equals 10 residues. The germline gives CDR1 DFQATT, CDR2 SNEGSKA (reference sequence). The V end was cut by 5 bases, the J end by 12 bases, with 11 bases between. The assay, immunoSEQ v3.0, was run at survey level. Measured with immunoSEQ multiplex PCR; TCRdb has only the in-frame clones, and not every one. The repertoire holds some 22,000 clones, with around 79% as singletons. Notes on this clone: Its specificity is unknown.

The sequence derives from a middle-aged woman with HIV. The source was unsorted PBMCs, collected 4.1 years after starting antiretroviral therapy. This chain links TRBV20-1 with TRBJ2-1, with D possibly matching TRBD2 (5 bases). The CDR3 DNA follows: TGCAGTGCTGCTGACTATTGGCAGTTCTTC. This encodes CSAADYWQFF.